This TCR beta chain originates from a study of T cell responses to AZD1222 COVID-19 vaccine. Regarding the study as a whole: Most donors were white British and more were female, and clonal diversity was possibly underestimated.

The assay was immunoSEQ multiplex PCR, and TCRdb's table has in-frame clones only and misses some. This table holds some 120,000 clones, roughly 93% found once. J lost 4 bases, V lost 0 bases, and 3 bases had no gene match. Germline V lookup: CDR1 SGHRS, CDR2 YFSETQ. This CDR3 is built from 15 residues. Worth noting for this clone: Antigen: not known.

Sequencing was performed on peripheral blood, taken on day 0 of AZD1222 vaccination. The origin of this receptor is an adult in good health. The V call is TRBV5-1, the J call TRBJ1-1; 10 bases map to TRBD1. CDR3 region: CASSLGQGAGTEAFF. The CDR3 region has the DNA TGCGCCAGCAGCTTGGGACAGGGGGCGGGCACTGAAGCTTTCTTT.